A single TCR beta chain is shown here with its context. The length of the CDR3 is 12 residues. V lost 0 bases, J lost 7 bases, and 5 bases lay in between. Germline V gene lookup returns CDR1 SGHRS and CDR2 YFSETQ. Assay used: immunoSEQ multiplex PCR; TCRdb lists only in-frame clones, some missing. The table shows about 520,000 clones, with approximately 95% occurring only once. This specimen comes from a study of shared clonotypes between healthy human individuals. V is TRBV5-1 and J is TRBJ1-5, with D possibly matching TRBD1 (5 bases). The specimen was naive CD4+ T cells sorted from blood. Subset of the sample: CD45RA+ positively selected. This receptor was taken from a woman between 25 and 40 years old in good health. CDR3 amino acids: CASSLEGQPQHF. DNA of the CDR3: TGCGCCAGCAGCTTGGAGGGGCAGCCCCAGCATTTT.